This T cell receptor beta chain was documented in a study of blood T cells in healthy people across ages. Combining a sample-barcoded 5' primer with a J-beta primer mix, a second PCR ran for about 7 to 11 cycles. TCRdb fed the 5' RACE reads into MiXCR, producing one record per CDR3 protein. The top ten hold more than 3% of the sample, which has hundreds of thousands of distinct CDR3 sequences, under 25% seen once. Donation came from healthy Caucasian individuals in Russia who were aged roughly 6 to 95. The germline V gene has CDR1 SEHNR and CDR2 FQNEAQ (reference sequence). V shed 5 bases, J shed 6 bases, and the junction held 13 bases outside the gene matches. This CDR3 is built from 17 residues.

The sequence came from a man between 70 and 80 years old in good health. Sequenced input: blood. The chain uses TRBV7-9 and TRBJ2-4; 10 bases line up with TRBD1. CDR3 bases: TGTGCCAGCAGCCCCCTCCGGGACAGGGGATCTGCAAACATTCAGTACTTC. This encodes CASSPLRDRGSANIQYF.